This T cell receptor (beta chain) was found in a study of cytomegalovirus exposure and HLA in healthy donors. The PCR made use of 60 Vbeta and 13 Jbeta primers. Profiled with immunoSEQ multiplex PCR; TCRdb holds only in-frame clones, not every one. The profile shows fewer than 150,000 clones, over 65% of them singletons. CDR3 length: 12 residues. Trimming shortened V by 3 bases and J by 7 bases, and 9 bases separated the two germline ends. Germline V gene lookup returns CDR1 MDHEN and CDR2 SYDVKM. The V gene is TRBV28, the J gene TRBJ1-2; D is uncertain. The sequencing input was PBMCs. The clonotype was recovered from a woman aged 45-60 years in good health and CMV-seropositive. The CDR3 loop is CASSLRVGGYTF. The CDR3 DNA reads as TGTGCCAGCAGTTTGAGGGTAGGTGGCTACACCTTC.